This T cell receptor (beta chain) was found in a study of immune characteristics of hereditary and idiopathic chronic pancreatitis. Patients having total pancreatectomy with islet autotransplantation provided the chronic pancreatitis pancreas tissue. Using immunoSEQ multiplex PCR, the repertoire was profiled, and TCRdb retains in-frame clones only, with some absent. This table has about 14,000 clones, 70% to 75% appearing once. The germline V gene encodes CDR1 SNHLY and CDR2 FYNNEI. Trimming took off 2 bases at V and 5 bases at J, with 9 bases between the two ends. CDR3 length: 13 residues. Sequenced material: pancreas tissue with hereditary chronic pancreatitis. This clonotype was obtained from a human donor with chronic pancreatitis. The rearrangement uses TRBV2 and TRBJ1-2; the D is unclear. In DNA form, the CDR3 reads TGTGCCAGCAGTGAATCGTCTCTTTATGGCTACACCTTC. Protein: CASSESSLYGYTF.